This TCR beta chain stems from a study of human T cells and chemical hapten exposure. The overall study: Weekly diphenylcyclopropenone doses were given to patients' scalps across the approximately 22-week study. Study-level points and caveats: Versus controls, significantly more large CDR3 similarity clusters arose from expanded TCRs.

TCRdb used MiXCR to reprocess the RACE reads, holding one entry per CDR3 protein. The data contain roughly 380,000 distinct CDR3 sequences, around 4.8% of them singletons. Noted time point: patch test 1, 2 weeks after DPC sensitization. The sample's treatment: therapeutic diphenylcyclopropenone sensitization with weekly scalp DPC. This clonotype has a count of ten or more. Its target is not known. This specimen consisted of whole blood, obtained in connection with sensitization to the hapten diphenylcyclopropenone (DPC). This sequence originates from a woman aged 45-65 years with alopecia areata. Some clones in this sample may be carry-over from other donors' samples.

As DNA, the CDR3 is TGCGCCAGCACCCGATCGACAGAAGAATATGGCTACACCTTC. This encodes CASTRSTEEYGYTF. The rearrangement links TRBV5-1 to TRBJ1-2; possibly TRBD1 for D (5 bases). CDR1 and CDR2 from the germline V gene are SGHRS and YFSETQ. This CDR3 region has 14 residues. The germline V and J ends were trimmed by 6 bases and 5 bases, with 17 bases remaining between them.